This entry features one T cell receptor beta chain sequence. The antigen is undetermined. The sample originates from a study of cytomegalovirus exposure and HLA in healthy donors. Study-wide points: In vitro experiments confirmed that three CMV-associated chains were specific for CMV antigens. Donors were assumed by presence/absence analyses to have roughly uniform sequencing depth. As was reported, the classifier diagnosed cytomegalovirus status with high specificity and sensitivity.

Trimming took 1 base from V and 4 from J, leaving 13 bases between them. This CDR3 comprises 15 residues. Germline V gene data show CDR1 as SGHRS and CDR2 as YFSETQ. Primers for the PCR totalled 60 Vbeta and 13 Jbeta. The table came from immunoSEQ multiplex PCR; TCRdb's copy has only in-frame clones and leaves some out. The repertoire holds roughly 110,000 clones, with 77% as singletons. Each donor was nominally healthy when sampled (though unrecorded immune exposures were likely). The chain links TRBV5-1 to TRBJ2-3; D is perhaps TRBD1 (5 bases). Sequences were obtained from PBMCs. The TCR comes from a man aged 35 to 55 in good health and CMV-seropositive. The CDR3 bases are TGCGCCAGCAGCTTGATAGGGGCACGGGCAGATACGCAGTATTTT. The encoded protein is CASSLIGARADTQYF.